The rows below give T cell receptor beta chains drawn from one sample of a study of PD-1 blockade in classical Hodgkin lymphoma. TCRdb's table, derived via immunoSEQ multiplex PCR, lists solely in-frame clones and lacks some. Here the sample spans tens of thousands of clones, around 68% being singletons. The specimen was peripheral blood mononuclear cells (PBMCs), collected at baseline. All receptors derive from a human donor with classical Hodgkin lymphoma. Each CDR3 is given with its conserved first and last residue. D genes are given only for firm matches. Only some rows state a clone size, as once, few, many or a class for expanded clones.

v_gene: TRBV5-1; len: 11; abundance: .; j_gene: TRBJ2-3; d_gene: .; CDR3nt: TGCGCCAGCAGCTTAGAAGATACGCAGTATTTT; CDR3aa: CASSLEDTQYF
v_gene: TRBV6-1; len: 12; abundance: medium-sized; j_gene: TRBJ1-3; d_gene: .; CDR3nt: TGTGCCACCCAGGGTTATGGAAACACCATATATTTT; CDR3aa: CATQGYGNTIYF
v_gene: TRBV4-2; len: 19; abundance: once; j_gene: TRBJ2-7; d_gene: TRBD2; CDR3nt: TGTGCCAGCAGCCAAGAAGGTAAAGATCGGGAGACGGGACTACGAGAGCAGTACTTC; CDR3aa: CASSQEGKDRETGLREQYF
v_gene: TRBV5-4; len: 15; abundance: few; j_gene: TRBJ2-7; d_gene: .; CDR3nt: TGTGCCAGCAGCTTGTCTCAGGGGAGATCCTACGAGCAGTACTTC; CDR3aa: CASSLSQGRSYEQYF
v_gene: TRBV7-2; len: 14; abundance: .; j_gene: TRBJ1-2; d_gene: .; CDR3nt: TGTGCCAGCAGCTTAGGCACGGGGAGCTATGGCTACACCTTC; CDR3aa: CASSLGTGSYGYTF
v_gene: TRBV28; len: 15; abundance: .; j_gene: TRBJ2-3; d_gene: .; CDR3nt: TGTGCCAGCAGTTCGCTCGGAGAAGTCGCAGATACGCAGTATTTT; CDR3aa: CASSSLGEVADTQYF
v_gene: TRBV5-8; len: 16; abundance: .; j_gene: TRBJ2-7; d_gene: .; CDR3nt: TGTGCCAGCAGCTTAGGTTTAAACAGGGCTGTTAACGAGCAGTACTTC; CDR3aa: CASSLGLNRAVNEQYF
v_gene: TRBV4-3; len: 17; abundance: .; j_gene: TRBJ2-3; d_gene: TRBD2; CDR3nt: TGCGCCAGCAGCCAAGATACTAGCGGGGGGCCGTGGGATACGCAGTATTTT; CDR3aa: CASSQDTSGGPWDTQYF
v_gene: TRBV16; len: 16; abundance: .; j_gene: TRBJ1-1; d_gene: TRBD1; CDR3nt: TGTGCCAGCAGCCAGGGAAAAGGCAGGGGGCTGACTGAAGCTTTCTTT; CDR3aa: CASSQGKGRGLTEAFF
v_gene: TRBV14; len: 21; abundance: .; j_gene: TRBJ2-1; d_gene: TRBD2; CDR3nt: TGTGCCAGCAGCCAAGATGCCCTAGCGGGAGGGCTAGTGGTAGCCTACAATGAGCAGTTCTTC; CDR3aa: CASSQDALAGGLVVAYNEQFF
v_gene: TRBV19; len: 15; abundance: .; j_gene: TRBJ1-2; d_gene: .; CDR3nt: TGTGCCAGTAGTCCCACCCAGCGATTCAACTATGGCTACACCTTC; CDR3aa: CASSPTQRFNYGYTF
v_gene: TRBV6-1; len: 18; abundance: .; j_gene: TRBJ2-3; d_gene: .; CDR3nt: TGTGCCAGCAGTGAACGGGCTTTCACAGGTACTAGCACAGATACGCAGTATTTT; CDR3aa: CASSERAFTGTSTDTQYF
v_gene: TRBV7-9; len: 13; abundance: .; j_gene: TRBJ2-5; d_gene: .; CDR3nt: TGTGCCAGCAGCTCGGGAATTCAAGAGACCCAGTACTTC; CDR3aa: CASSSGIQETQYF
v_gene: TRBV7-2; len: 14; abundance: .; j_gene: TRBJ1-1; d_gene: TRBD1; CDR3nt: TGTGCCAGCAGCTCACAGGGGGCTGACACTGAAGCTTTCTTT; CDR3aa: CASSSQGADTEAFF
v_gene: TRBV6-5; len: 16; abundance: .; j_gene: TRBJ2-5; d_gene: TRBD2; CDR3nt: TGTGCCAGCAGTTCTGGACTAGCGGGGGATATAGAGACCCAGTACTTC; CDR3aa: CASSSGLAGDIETQYF
v_gene: TRBV7-2; len: 15; abundance: few; j_gene: TRBJ1-3; d_gene: .; CDR3nt: TGTGCCAGCAGCGGCAGGGGAGTAACTGGAAACACCATATATTTT; CDR3aa: CASSGRGVTGNTIYF
v_gene: TRBV6-6; len: 10; abundance: .; j_gene: TRBJ2-7; d_gene: .; CDR3nt: TGTGCCAGCAGCGGGTACGAGCAGTACTTC; CDR3aa: CASSGYEQYF
v_gene: TRBV29-1; len: 16; abundance: .; j_gene: TRBJ2-5; d_gene: .; CDR3nt: TGCAGCGCCGGCAGGGTGGGCAGGCGGTACCAAGAGACCCAGTACTTC; CDR3aa: CSAGRVGRRYQETQYF
v_gene: TRBV5-1; len: 12; abundance: few; j_gene: TRBJ2-7; d_gene: TRBD1; CDR3nt: TGCGCCAGCAGCCTGGGACAGTACGAGCAGTACTTC; CDR3aa: CASSLGQYEQYF
v_gene: TRBV28; len: 15; abundance: .; j_gene: TRBJ2-7; d_gene: .; CDR3nt: TGTGCCAGCAGTACCCACACCCTACTCTCCTACGAGCAGTACTTC; CDR3aa: CASSTHTLLSYEQYF
v_gene: TRBV2; len: 15; abundance: .; j_gene: TRBJ2-3; d_gene: .; CDR3nt: TGTGCCAGCAGTCAGGGGGGAGCTAGCACAGATACGCAGTATTTT; CDR3aa: CASSQGGASTDTQYF
v_gene: TRBV30; len: 12; abundance: few; j_gene: TRBJ1-2; d_gene: .; CDR3nt: TGTGCCTGGAGTGTAAGACCCTATGGCTACACCTTC; CDR3aa: CAWSVRPYGYTF
v_gene: TRBV30; len: 14; abundance: .; j_gene: TRBJ1-2; d_gene: TRBD1; CDR3nt: TGTGCCTGGAGTTCGGACAGGGGGCCGGGGGGCTACACCTTC; CDR3aa: CAWSSDRGPGGYTF
v_gene: TRBV4-3; len: 14; abundance: few; j_gene: TRBJ1-1; d_gene: .; CDR3nt: TGCGCCAGCAGCCAAGAGGGGGTGACGACTGAAGCTTTCTTT; CDR3aa: CASSQEGVTTEAFF
v_gene: TRBV6-5; len: 14; abundance: .; j_gene: TRBJ1-5; d_gene: .; CDR3nt: TGTGCCAGCAGTTACATATCGAGCAATCAGCCCCAGCATTTT; CDR3aa: CASSYISSNQPQHF
v_gene: TRBV7-9; len: 12; abundance: .; j_gene: TRBJ1-2; d_gene: TRBD1; CDR3nt: TGTGCCAGCAGTATCGGGACAGGTGGCTACACCTTC; CDR3aa: CASSIGTGGYTF
v_gene: TRBV28; len: 15; abundance: .; j_gene: TRBJ1-5; d_gene: TRBD1; CDR3nt: TGTGCCAGCAGTTTGGGACAGGGAGTCAATCAGCCCCAGCATTTT; CDR3aa: CASSLGQGVNQPQHF
v_gene: TRBV6-5; len: 13; abundance: .; j_gene: TRBJ1-6; d_gene: TRBD1; CDR3nt: TGTGCCAGCAGCCGGACAGGGGATTCACCCCTCCACTTT; CDR3aa: CASSRTGDSPLHF
v_gene: TRBV28; len: 15; abundance: .; j_gene: TRBJ2-6; d_gene: .; CDR3nt: TGTGCCAGCAGGACCCGAAAGGCTGGGGCCAACGTCCTGACTTTC; CDR3aa: CASRTRKAGANVLTF
v_gene: TRBV28; len: 15; abundance: .; j_gene: TRBJ1-5; d_gene: TRBD1; CDR3nt: TGTGCCAGCAGACCAGGACAGGTCCATAATCAGCCCCAGCATTTT; CDR3aa: CASRPGQVHNQPQHF
v_gene: TRBV9; len: 15; abundance: few; j_gene: TRBJ2-1; d_gene: .; CDR3nt: TGTGCCAGCAGCACGGACGGATTATCCTACAATGAGCAGTTCTTC; CDR3aa: CASSTDGLSYNEQFF
v_gene: TRBV6-6; len: 11; abundance: few; j_gene: TRBJ2-7; d_gene: .; CDR3nt: TGTGCCAGCAGGTCTGCCGGATATTCCGTCTTC; CDR3aa: CASRSAGYSVF
v_gene: TRBV19; len: 14; abundance: .; j_gene: TRBJ1-6; d_gene: TRBD1; CDR3nt: TGTGCCAGTAGCTCGGGACAGGGGAATTCACCCCTCCACTTT; CDR3aa: CASSSGQGNSPLHF
v_gene: TRBV5-5; len: 17; abundance: .; j_gene: TRBJ2-7; d_gene: TRBD2; CDR3nt: TGTGCCAGCAGCAGGAACAGGGGACTAGCGGGCATGTACGAGCAGTACTTC; CDR3aa: CASSRNRGLAGMYEQYF
v_gene: TRBV28; len: 13; abundance: few; j_gene: TRBJ2-5; d_gene: TRBD2; CDR3nt: TGTGCCAGCAGTTTTGCGGGAGGCGAGACCCAGTACTTC; CDR3aa: CASSFAGGETQYF
v_gene: TRBV10-2; len: 13; abundance: .; j_gene: TRBJ1-5; d_gene: .; CDR3nt: TGCGCCAGCACCGTCGACAGGAATCAGCCCCAGCATTTT; CDR3aa: CASTVDRNQPQHF
v_gene: TRBV28; len: 12; abundance: .; j_gene: TRBJ1-5; d_gene: .; CDR3nt: TGTGCCACGATGGGGACAAATCAGCCCCAGCATTTT; CDR3aa: CATMGTNQPQHF
v_gene: TRBV19; len: 13; abundance: .; j_gene: TRBJ2-1; d_gene: .; CDR3nt: TGTGCCAGTAAAAGAAGCTCCTACAATGAGCAGTTCTTC; CDR3aa: CASKRSSYNEQFF
v_gene: TRBV5-1; len: 16; abundance: .; j_gene: TRBJ2-3; d_gene: TRBD1; CDR3nt: TGCGCCAGCAGCCCCCGGGACAGGGCCAGCACAGATACGCAGTATTTT; CDR3aa: CASSPRDRASTDTQYF
v_gene: TRBV6-5; len: 13; abundance: .; j_gene: TRBJ2-7; d_gene: .; CDR3nt: TGTGCCAGCAGTTCCGGATCCCTTTACGAGCAGTACTTC; CDR3aa: CASSSGSLYEQYF
v_gene: TRBV10-3; len: 14; abundance: few; j_gene: TRBJ2-2; d_gene: .; CDR3nt: TGTGCCATCAGTGAGCTCGGTGAAGGCGGGGAGCTGTTTTTT; CDR3aa: CAISELGEGGELFF
v_gene: TRBV7-6; len: 14; abundance: medium-sized; j_gene: TRBJ2-1; d_gene: .; CDR3nt: TGTGCCAGCACCCTTGCGGGACCGTACAATGAGCAGTTCTTC; CDR3aa: CASTLAGPYNEQFF
v_gene: TRBV5-1; len: 16; abundance: few; j_gene: TRBJ1-2; d_gene: TRBD1; CDR3nt: TGCGCCAGCAGCCCGGGTGGGACAGGCAAAAGCTATGGCTACACCTTC; CDR3aa: CASSPGGTGKSYGYTF
v_gene: TRBV5-4; len: 15; abundance: .; j_gene: TRBJ1-3; d_gene: .; CDR3nt: TGTGCCAGCAGCTTGGCAGGGCTCTCTGGAAACACCATATATTTT; CDR3aa: CASSLAGLSGNTIYF
v_gene: TRBV7-9; len: 13; abundance: .; j_gene: TRBJ2-7; d_gene: .; CDR3nt: TGTGCCAGCAGCTCGTCAGGGTCCTACGAGCAGTACTTC; CDR3aa: CASSSSGSYEQYF